This TCR beta chain was observed in a study of blood T cell repertoires in COVID-19. The ends lost 3 bases at V and 3 bases at J; junction bases unmatched: 5. The germline V gene encodes CDR1 SGDLS and CDR2 YYNGEE. The CDR3 has 15 amino acids. As handled by the study authors: How many nucleated cells were present was estimated from reference gene primer amplification. TCRdb's copy holds only in-frame clones and misses some; the assay was immunoSEQ multiplex PCR. Clone size and V and J calls were adopted from that table, with D and trimming inferred from the DNA. The sample yields under 250,000 clones, approximately 85% seen once. Enrollees, roughly 18 to 90 years old, lived in approximately 24 US areas.

This rearrangement joins TRBV9 to TRBJ1-2; 10 nucleotides line up with TRBD1. Sequenced material: PBMCs or T cells enriched from blood (not recorded which). This TCR was recovered from a woman between 45 and 65 years old with acute COVID-19. The CDR3 bases are TGTGCCAGCAGCGCGACAGGGGGCGCATACTATGGCTACACCTTC. Encoded protein: CASSATGGAYYGYTF. Filled out from reference TRBV9 and TRBJ1-2, the complete variable domain reads DSGVTQTPKHLITATGQRVTLRCSPRSGDLSVYWYQQSLDQGLQFLIQYYNGEERAKGNILERFSAQQFPDLHSELNLSSLELGDSALYFCASSATGGAYYGYTFGSGTRLTVV.